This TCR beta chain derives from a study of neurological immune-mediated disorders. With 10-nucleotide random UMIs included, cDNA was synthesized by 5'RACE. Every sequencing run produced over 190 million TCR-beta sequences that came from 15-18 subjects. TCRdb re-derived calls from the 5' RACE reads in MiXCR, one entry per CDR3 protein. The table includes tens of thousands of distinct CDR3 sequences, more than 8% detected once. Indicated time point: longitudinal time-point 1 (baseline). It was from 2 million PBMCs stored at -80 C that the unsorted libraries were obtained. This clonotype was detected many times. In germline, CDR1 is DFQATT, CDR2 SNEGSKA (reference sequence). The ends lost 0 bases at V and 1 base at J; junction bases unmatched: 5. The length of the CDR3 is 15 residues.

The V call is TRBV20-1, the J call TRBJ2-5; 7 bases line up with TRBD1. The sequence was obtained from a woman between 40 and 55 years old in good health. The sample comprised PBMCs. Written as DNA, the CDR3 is TGCAGTGCTAGAGAAAACAGGGGCTTCCAAGAGACCCAGTACTTC. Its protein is CSARENRGFQETQYF.